A single sample is the source of the 22 T cell receptor beta chains below, sequenced in a study of blood T cell repertoires in COVID-19. Sequencing was performed with immunoSEQ multiplex PCR; in TCRdb, only in-frame clones are kept and a portion is missing. The table includes fewer than 600,000 clones, approximately 92% detected once. Material for sequencing was peripheral blood. These receptor sequences come from a man between 18 and 35 years old with COVID-19, enrolled during active disease.

This chain connects TRBV12-5 to TRBJ2-1, with TRBD1 matching over 9 bases. The V segment lost 9 bases and the J segment 10 bases; nucleotides outside the gene matches: 13. The CDR3 covers 14 residues. The germline CDR1 and CDR2 sequences are LGHNT and FRNRAP. CDR3 protein: CASLGGQGAWEQFF. CDR3 coding DNA: TGTGCTAGCCTAGGGGGACAGGGTGCGTGGGAGCAGTTCTTC.

This chain joins TRBV12-1 and TRBJ2-7; the table names TRBD1, a call not compared with the DNA. TRBV12-1 is assigned pseudogene status. This CDR3 contains 18 residues. CDR3 nucleotides: TGTGCCAGCAGCTTTCAGGTCTGGTTCAGGGGGCCCTCCTACGAGCAGTACTTC. Translating it yields CASSFQVWFRGPSYEQYF.

J is TRBJ1-2 and V is TRBV25-1; TRBD1 might be the D (6 bases). Germline CDR1 MGHDK, CDR2 SYGVNS. V gave up 6 bases and J gave up 8 bases, with 19 bases separating them. The CDR3 spans 14 residues. For the CDR3, the DNA is TGTGCCAGCAGGGGGGAACAGGGTAAGGACGGCTACACCTTC. It encodes CASRGEQGKDGYTF.

The chain recombines TRBV5-5 with TRBJ1-1; the D is unclear. Germline V gene sequence: CDR1 SGHKS, CDR2 YYEKEE (reference sequence). V was trimmed by 2 bases and J by 8 bases, leaving 13 bases between them. The CDR3 is made up of 13 amino acids. The CDR3 protein is CASSFGVLAEAFF. DNA of the CDR3: TGTGCCAGCAGCTTCGGGGTCTTGGCAGAAGCTTTCTTT.

The gene calls are TRBV7-9 and TRBJ2-7; tentatively, D is TRBD2 (5 bases). The CDR3 extends over 12 amino acids. CDR1 SEHNR and CDR2 FQNEAQ come from the germline V gene (reference sequence). Trimming shortened V by 5 bases and J by 2 bases, and 7 bases separated the two germline ends. CDR3 protein: CASSLGTYEQYF. The CDR3 DNA follows: TGTGCCAGCAGCCTCGGGACCTACGAGCAGTACTTC.

The chain has TRBV5-6 and TRBJ2-1, with a possible D match to TRBD1 (5 bases). The germline V gene has CDR1 SGHDT and CDR2 YYEEEE. Trimming took 2 bases from V and 7 from J, leaving 13 bases between them. CDR3 size: 14 residues. The chain's CDR3 is CASSLGQGRNEQFF. CDR3 DNA: TGTGCCAGCAGCTTAGGCCAGGGTCGTAATGAGCAGTTCTTC.

This chain uses TRBV29-1 with TRBJ2-7; no reliable D call. This CDR3 comprises 11 residues. Trimming pared 6 bases from V and 8 bases from J, leaving 14 bases between. Germline CDR1 and CDR2: SQVTM and ANQGSEA. CDR3 nucleotide sequence: TGCAGCGTGAGACTTCGGAAACAGCAGTACTTC. The encoded protein is CSVRLRKQQYF.

The CDR3 DNA reads as TGTGCTAGTGGTTTGGTACTAAGAAGCACAGATACGCAGTATTTT. This codes for CASGLVLRSTDTQYF. The rearrangement joins TRBV12-5 to TRBJ2-3; D remains ambiguous. V was trimmed by 0 bases and J by 0 bases, leaving 7 bases between them. Germline loops: CDR1 LGHNT, CDR2 FRNRAP. The CDR3 has 15 amino acids.

This rearrangement joins TRBV27 to TRBJ2-1, with 10 bases matching TRBD2. Germline CDR1 MNHEY, CDR2 SMNVEV (reference sequence). The CDR3 totals 16 residues. The J segment lost 2 bases and the V segment lost 3 bases, leaving 4 bases of the junction unmatched. This chain's CDR3 is CASSFASGSTYNEQFF. CDR3 nucleotide sequence: TGTGCCAGCAGTTTTGCTAGCGGGAGTACCTACAATGAGCAGTTCTTC.

This chain joins TRBV30 and TRBJ2-7; perhaps TRBD2 as D (6 bases). The CDR3 extends over 13 amino acids. Trimming removed 2 bases from V and 2 bases from J, with 10 bases in between. Per the germline V gene, CDR1 is GTSNPN and CDR2 is SVGIG (reference sequence). CDR3 region: CAWSFGGTYEQYF. In DNA form, the CDR3 reads TGTGCCTGGAGTTTCGGGGGAACCTACGAGCAGTACTTC.

The J gene is TRBJ2-3, the V gene TRBV7-6, with D possibly matching TRBD2 (6 bases). Trimming removed 5 bases from V and 2 bases from J, with 17 bases in between. This CDR3 spans 16 amino acids. Germline V gene sequence: CDR1 SGHVS, CDR2 FNYEAQ. CDR3 bases: TGTGCCAGCAGCCCTAGGGCCCTAGCGACCACAGATACGCAGTATTTT. Translated, it gives CASSPRALATTDTQYF.

The V call is TRBV3-1 (or the pseudogene TRBV3-2), the J call TRBJ2-1; 8 bases align to TRBD1. The CDR3 sequence is 14 residues long. V gave up 6 bases and J gave up 8 bases; unmatched junction bases: 9. In germline, CDR1 is LGHDT, CDR2 YNNKEL (reference sequence). In DNA, the CDR3 is TGTGCCAGCAGACACGCAGGGGGCTTGGATGAGCAGTTCTTC. Amino acid sequence: CASRHAGGLDEQFF.

The chain recombines TRBV11-2 with TRBJ2-7; 12 nucleotides align to TRBD2. From germline, CDR1 is SGHAT and CDR2 FQNNGV. The ends lost 3 bases at V and 3 bases at J; junction bases unmatched: 12. This CDR3 has 18 amino acids. As DNA, the CDR3 is TGTGCCAGCAGCTTTAGTGGCGGGGGACTAGCGGGTTTCTACGAGCAGTACTTC. This sequence encodes CASSFSGGGLAGFYEQYF.

This rearrangement joins TRBV6-5 to TRBJ2-2; D is unresolved. Trimming removed 4 bases from V and 4 bases from J, with 13 bases in between. The CDR3 is made up of 15 amino acids. Germline V gene lookup returns CDR1 MNHEY and CDR2 SVGAGI. The CDR3 protein is CASSFETGPTGELFF. CDR3 bases: TGTGCCAGCAGTTTTGAAACGGGTCCCACCGGGGAGCTGTTTTTT.

The chain joins TRBV7-8 to TRBJ2-5; TRBD1 might be the D (5 bases). The CDR3 loop spans 14 amino acids. Germline values: CDR1 SGHVS, CDR2 FQNEAQ. V was shortened by 1 base and J by 1 base, with 7 bases between the two germline ends. CDR3: CASSLGQIQETQYF. The CDR3 bases are TGTGCCAGCAGCTTAGGACAGATCCAAGAGACCCAGTACTTC. Full variable domain (remainder filled in from reference TRBV7-8 and TRBJ2-5): GAGVSQSPRYKVAKRGQDVALRCDPISGHVSLFWYQQALGQGPEFLTYFQNEAQLDKSGLPSDRFFAERPEGSVSTLKIQRTQQEDSAVYLCASSLGQIQETQYFGPGTRLLVL.

The chain uses TRBV15 and TRBJ2-7; D gene uncertain. CDR3 length: 16 residues. Germline CDR1 reads LNHNV; CDR2 reads YYDKDF (reference sequence). The V gene lost 3 bases and the J gene lost 3 bases, with 18 bases spanning the gap. The CDR3 spells CATSSLSTSPYYEQYF. The DNA of the CDR3 is TGTGCCACCAGCAGTCTTTCCACGAGCCCTTACTACGAGCAGTACTTC.

V gene TRBV6-5 combines with J gene TRBJ2-3; 7 bases agree with TRBD2. This CDR3 is built from 12 residues. The V segment lost 8 bases and the J segment 6 bases; nucleotides outside the gene matches: 5. Germline CDR1 MNHEY, CDR2 SVGAGI. In DNA form, the CDR3 reads TGTGCCAGCCGCCGGACTAGGGATACGCAGTATTTT. Encoded protein: CASRRTRDTQYF.

The chain employs TRBV9 and TRBJ2-1; 15 bases are a match to TRBD2. Germline lookup yields CDR1 SGDLS and CDR2 YYNGEE. Trimming removed 4 bases from V and 10 bases from J; junction bases left unmatched: 9. The CDR3 spans 16 residues. The CDR3 is CASSWTSGGAVDEQFF. The CDR3 coding sequence is TGTGCCAGCAGCTGGACTAGCGGGGGGGCGGTGGACGAGCAGTTCTTC.

The gene calls are TRBV7-6 and TRBJ2-5; 9 positions agree with TRBD1. The germline V gene has CDR1 SGHVS and CDR2 FNYEAQ. This CDR3 contains 15 residues. V was pared by 4 bases and J by 2 bases, with 5 bases of the junction left unmatched. The DNA of the CDR3 is TGTGCCAGCAGCTCAGGGACAGGGTGGCAAGAGACCCAGTACTTC. As protein: CASSSGTGWQETQYF.

The genes are TRBV7-6 and TRBJ2-1; 10 positions match TRBD2. Germline V gives CDR1 SGHVS, CDR2 FNYEAQ. V trimming: 0 bases; J trimming: 4 bases; junction bases outside the gene matches: 0. The CDR3 has 15 residues. Written as DNA, the CDR3 is TGTGCCAGCAGCTTAGCGACTAGCGGGTACAATGAGCAGTTCTTC. Translating it yields CASSLATSGYNEQFF.

This chain uses TRBV6-5 with TRBJ2-2, with D maybe TRBD1 (5 bases). The CDR3 is 14 amino acids. Trimming cost V 5 bases and J 6 bases, with 13 bases left between them. The germline CDR1 and CDR2 sequences are MNHEY and SVGAGI. CDR3 coding DNA: TGTGCCAGCAGTAAACTGGAACAGGCCGGGGAGCTGTTTTTT. The encoded protein is CASSKLEQAGELFF.

The table lists this clone with a count of one. The chain uses TRBV7-9 and TRBJ2-7, with D possibly matching TRBD1 (5 bases). Germline V gives CDR1 SEHNR, CDR2 FQNEAQ (reference sequence). This CDR3 has 12 residues. The ends were cut back, 3 bases at V and 5 bases at J, with 8 bases in the middle. CDR3 loop: CASSFQGDEQYF. As DNA, the CDR3 is TGTGCCAGCAGCTTTCAGGGTGACGAGCAGTACTTC.